This TCR beta chain was found in a study of cytomegalovirus exposure and HLA in healthy donors. All donors participated as healthy donors of bone marrow. CDR1 and CDR2 (germline): SGHRS, YFSETQ. With 4 bases removed from V and 8 bases from J, the gap between germline ends came to 12 bases. The CDR3 is 13 amino acids. The PCR had 60 Vbeta and 13 Jbeta primers. Sequencing used immunoSEQ multiplex PCR; TCRdb keeps in-frame clones, though not all of them. This table has 130,000 to 150,000 clones, more than 75% appearing once. This clonotype originated in a male donor in good health and CMV-seronegative. The material sequenced was PBMCs. The chain recombines TRBV5-1 with TRBJ1-4; the D is unclear. CDR3 in amino acids: CASSAGVGEKLFF. The CDR3 bases are TGCGCCAGCAGCGCGGGAGTCGGGGAAAAACTGTTTTTT.